Below are 29 T cell receptor beta chains sequenced from a single sample in a study of cytomegalovirus exposure and HLA in healthy donors. The PCR was carried out with 60 Vbeta primers and 13 Jbeta primers. Assay: immunoSEQ multiplex PCR; the TCRdb copy retains only in-frame clones and omits some. The table has 95,000 to 100,000 clones, 65% to 85% seen once. The source material was PBMCs. All receptors come from a man between 45 and 60 years old in good health and CMV-seronegative.

The J gene is TRBJ1-5, the V gene TRBV5-1; D is perhaps TRBD1 (5 bases). Germline CDR1 is SGHRS and CDR2 is YFSETQ. V lost 0 bases to trimming and J lost 5 bases, with 9 bases between them. This CDR3 has 14 residues. The CDR3 sequence is CASSLGQGDQPQHF. CDR3 coding DNA: TGCGCCAGCAGCTTGGGTCAGGGCGATCAGCCCCAGCATTTT.

The rearrangement links TRBV6-1 to TRBJ1-3; D gene ambiguous. This CDR3 is built from 13 residues. The V end lost 8 bases, the J end lost 4 bases, and 12 bases lay between the germline ends. The germline gives CDR1 MNHNS, CDR2 SASEGT. CDR3 sequence: CASERRTGNTIYF. In DNA, the CDR3 is TGTGCCAGCGAAAGGAGAACCGGAAACACCATATATTTT.

CDR3 sequence: CASKETGRNEQYF. DNA for the CDR3: TGTGCCAGCAAGGAGACAGGGAGGAACGAGCAGTACTTC. The genes are TRBV28 and TRBJ2-7; perhaps TRBD1 as D (7 bases). The CDR3 runs to 13 residues. Germline CDR1 reads MDHEN; CDR2 reads SYDVKM. V lost 7 bases to trimming and J lost 5 bases, with 15 bases between them.

The V and J genes are TRBV4-1 and TRBJ1-1; D unresolved. CDR1 is MGHRA, CDR2 YSYEKL, per germline. V was clipped by 1 base and J by 0 bases, with 18 bases between them. This CDR3 region has 18 residues. The CDR3 bases are TGCGCCAGCAGCCAAGTTCGCCGAGACGGTGACTTGAACACTGAAGCTTTCTTT. Protein sequence: CASSQVRRDGDLNTEAFF.

This sequence joins TRBV30 and TRBJ1-6, with 9 bases matching TRBD1. This CDR3 comprises 14 residues. Germline lookup yields CDR1 GTSNPN and CDR2 SVGIG (reference sequence). With 0 bases clipped from V and 10 bases from J, the junction kept 4 bases outside the gene matches. CDR3 coding DNA: TGTGCCTGGAGTGTAGACAGGGGGGGCTCACCCCTCCACTTT. Translated: CAWSVDRGGSPLHF.

The V gene is TRBV4-1, the J gene TRBJ2-3; D is undetermined. Deletions cut 0 bases from V and 2 bases from J, with 12 bases between. CDR3 length equals 16 residues. From germline, CDR1 is MGHRA and CDR2 YSYEKL. This chain's CDR3 is CASSQETALVTDTQYF. CDR3 DNA: TGCGCCAGCAGCCAAGAGACGGCCCTAGTCACAGATACGCAGTATTTT.

This clone was found once. The chain combines TRBV19 with TRBJ1-1; 10 nucleotides align to TRBD1. This CDR3 has 14 residues. Germline CDR1 reads LNHDA; CDR2 reads SQIVND (reference sequence). V dropped 6 bases and J dropped 1; count of bases not matched to a gene: 2. CDR3 sequence (DNA): TGTGCCAGTAGCCGACAGGGGGCGAACACTGAAGCTTTCTTT. This translates into CASSRQGANTEAFF.

The V and J genes are TRBV7-9 and TRBJ2-6; D unclear. The CDR3 is 14 residues long. Between the trimmed V and J ends, which lost 5 bases and 1 base, there was a span of 6 bases. Germline CDR1 is SEHNR and CDR2 is FQNEAQ (reference sequence). CDR3 region: CASSPFSGANVLTF. The CDR3 nucleotides read TGTGCCAGCAGCCCTTTTTCTGGGGCCAACGTCCTGACTTTC.

The chain employs TRBV7-9 and TRBJ1-5, with 7 bases matching TRBD1. Losses at the gene ends were 5 bases for V and 7 bases for J; bases not matched to a gene: 5. Germline V gives CDR1 SEHNR, CDR2 FQNEAQ (reference sequence). The CDR3 loop spans 13 amino acids. In DNA, the CDR3 is TGTGCCAGCAGCCGTACAGGGGACCAGCCCCAGCATTTT. Translating it yields CASSRTGDQPQHF.

The gene calls are TRBV7-9 and TRBJ2-5, with TRBD1 matching over 12 bases. V lost 4 bases, J lost 9 bases, and 12 bases stayed unmatched. The CDR3 extends over 16 amino acids. Germline CDR1 is SEHNR and CDR2 is FQNEAQ (reference sequence). Here the CDR3 DNA reads TGTGCCAGCAGCTCGGGGACAGGGGGCCCGCCAGGGCCCCAGTACTTC. This sequence encodes CASSSGTGGPPGPQYF.

The rearrangement joins TRBV6-5 to TRBJ2-1, with TRBD2 matching over 11 bases. The CDR3 totals 14 residues. V shed 6 bases, J shed 4 bases, and the junction held 2 bases outside the gene matches. In germline, CDR1 is MNHEY, CDR2 SVGAGI. The CDR3 loop is CASSGTSGYNEQFF. Here the CDR3 DNA reads TGTGCCAGCAGCGGGACTAGCGGTTACAATGAGCAGTTCTTC.

The V call is TRBV2, the J call TRBJ2-5; D gene unclear. The V and J ends lost 3 bases and 5 bases respectively, with 4 bases between them. The CDR3 covers 11 residues. CDR1 is SNHLY and CDR2 is FYNNEI in the germline V gene. DNA of the CDR3: TGTGCCAGCAGTGACTTGGAGACCCAGTACTTC. Residues: CASSDLETQYF.

This chain links TRBV9 with TRBJ2-7; perhaps TRBD2 as D (7 bases). Trimming cost V 0 bases and J 8 bases, with 21 bases left between them. The CDR3 has 16 residues. Germline V gene sequence: CDR1 SGDLS, CDR2 YYNGEE. CDR3 sequence reads: CASSVAMEGGVGKQYF. CDR3 DNA: TGTGCCAGCAGCGTAGCTATGGAGGGGGGGGTCGGGAAGCAGTACTTC.

J is TRBJ1-3 and V is TRBV30; 11 nucleotides align to TRBD1. V lost 6 bases and J lost 4; bases outside the gene matches: 8. The CDR3 is 15 amino acids. Germline V gene lookup returns CDR1 GTSNPN and CDR2 SVGIG (reference sequence). The CDR3 loop is CACPEDRGPGNTIYF. The CDR3 coding sequence is TGTGCCTGTCCAGAGGACAGGGGGCCGGGAAACACCATATATTTT.

This sequence joins TRBV25-1 and TRBJ2-7; D ambiguous. Germline values: CDR1 MGHDK, CDR2 SYGVNS. Deletions cut 4 bases from V and 4 bases from J, with 5 bases between. The CDR3 runs 11 residues. The CDR3, as DNA: TGTGCCAGCAGTGTACTATACGAGCAGTACTTC. Translating gives CASSVLYEQYF.

The genes are TRBV27 and TRBJ1-6; perhaps TRBD1 as D (5 bases). Germline V lookup: CDR1 MNHEY, CDR2 SMNVEV (reference sequence). The V end lost 7 bases, the J end lost 6 bases, and 16 bases lay between the germline ends. The CDR3 sequence is 15 residues long. CDR3 nucleotide sequence: TGTGCCAGCACCCCCCGGGGGGATAGTAATTCACCCCTCCACTTT. It codes for CASTPRGDSNSPLHF.

CDR3 sequence reads: CATRQGNQPQHF. The CDR3 DNA reads as TGTGCCACCCGTCAGGGGAATCAGCCCCAGCATTTT. The chain carries TRBV19 and TRBJ1-5; weak D call: TRBD1 (6 bases). The germline V and J ends were trimmed by 10 bases and 4 bases, with 11 bases remaining between them. This CDR3 has 12 residues. Per germline, CDR1 LNHDA and CDR2 SQIVND (reference sequence).

The genes are TRBV7-9 and TRBJ2-3, with a possible D match to TRBD2 (6 bases). Per germline, CDR1 SEHNR and CDR2 FQNEAQ (reference sequence). Trimming cost V 6 bases and J 0 bases, with 16 bases left between them. CDR3 length: 16 residues. The CDR3 is CASSWTPRGSTDTQYF. The DNA of the CDR3 is TGTGCCAGCAGTTGGACACCGCGGGGTAGCACAGATACGCAGTATTTT.

V gene TRBV9 combines with J gene TRBJ2-3, with TRBD2 matching over 8 bases. CDR3 length equals 16 residues. V was clipped by 0 bases and J by 2 bases; unmatched bases: 5. The germline V gene encodes CDR1 SGDLS and CDR2 YYNGEE. Here the CDR3 reads CASSVGAGGYTDTQYF. The CDR3 DNA follows: TGTGCCAGCAGCGTAGGGGCGGGGGGATACACAGATACGCAGTATTTT.

The V and J genes are TRBV28 and TRBJ2-1; tentatively, D is TRBD2 (5 bases). This CDR3 spans 15 amino acids. V lost 1 base and J 8 bases, leaving 15 bases between the germline ends. The germline V gene has CDR1 MDHEN and CDR2 SYDVKM. The CDR3, as DNA: TGTGCCAGCAGTTTATATTGGGGTAAGAGGGATGAGCAGTTCTTC. Residues: CASSLYWGKRDEQFF.

This chain uses TRBV9 with TRBJ2-2, with 7 bases identical to TRBD1. Per germline, CDR1 SGDLS and CDR2 YYNGEE. The CDR3 is made up of 15 amino acids. V lost 5 bases, J lost 5 bases, and 9 bases stayed unmatched. The CDR3 sequence: CASRGTGDRTGELFF. CDR3 DNA: TGTGCCAGCAGAGGCACAGGGGATCGGACCGGGGAGCTGTTTTTT.

This chain connects TRBV30 to TRBJ1-1; D is unresolved. This CDR3 spans 14 amino acids. V lost 3 bases and J lost 1, with 12 bases in between. Germline CDR1 GTSNPN, CDR2 SVGIG (reference sequence). The CDR3 spells CAWRRLPANTEAFF. CDR3 coding DNA: TGTGCCTGGAGGAGGCTGCCAGCGAACACTGAAGCTTTCTTT.

This sequence joins TRBV19 and TRBJ2-3; D possibly corresponds to TRBD1 (6 bases). Between the trimmed V and J ends, which lost 5 bases and 7 bases, there was a span of 19 bases. Germline V gene lookup returns CDR1 LNHDA and CDR2 SQIVND (reference sequence). This CDR3 has 15 residues. The CDR3 DNA reads as TGTGCCAGTAGTCCCCTGAAGGGGGAATGGAATACGCAGTATTTT. Translating it yields CASSPLKGEWNTQYF.

The V call is TRBV9, the J call TRBJ1-5, with D unclear. Trimming shortened V by 0 bases and J by 5 bases, and 12 bases separated the two germline ends. CDR1 SGDLS and CDR2 YYNGEE come from the germline V gene. The CDR3 consists of 15 residues. The CDR3 bases are TGTGCCAGCAGCGTAGGAGATGCTCCCTATCAGCCCCAGCATTTT. It is translated as CASSVGDAPYQPQHF. Full variable domain (outside the CDR3, taken from reference TRBV9 and TRBJ1-5): DSGVTQTPKHLITATGQRVTLRCSPRSGDLSVYWYQQSLDQGLQFLIQYYNGEERAKGNILERFSAQQFPDLHSELNLSSLELGDSALYFCASSVGDAPYQPQHFGDGTRLSIL.

CDR3 region: CASTQAGSNQPQHF. For the CDR3, the DNA is TGTGCCAGCACTCAAGCGGGGAGCAATCAGCCCCAGCATTTT. The chain couples TRBV27 to TRBJ1-5; D not resolved. Germline V gene sequence: CDR1 MNHEY, CDR2 SMNVEV (reference sequence). The V end lost 7 bases, the J end lost 1 base, and 11 bases lay between the germline ends. This CDR3 has 14 amino acids.

The table lists this clone with a few counts. The CDR3 loop is CASSSGGGGYTF. Written as DNA, the CDR3 is TGTGCCAGCAGCTCAGGGGGCGGTGGCTACACCTTC. V is TRBV2 and J is TRBJ1-2; TRBD1 agrees at 8 bases. Unmatched junction bases numbered 4, after V lost 6 bases and J lost 7 bases. The CDR3 contains 12 residues. From germline, CDR1 is SNHLY and CDR2 FYNNEI.

The rearrangement uses TRBV18 and TRBJ2-7, with 8 bases lining up with TRBD1. The CDR3 has 15 amino acids. The germline gives CDR1 KGHSH, CDR2 LQKENI. V gave up 2 bases and J gave up 4 bases; unmatched junction bases: 7. As DNA, the CDR3 is TGTGCCAGCTCACCAGCAGGGGGCCGTAGGTACGAGCAGTACTTC. Protein sequence: CASSPAGGRRYEQYF.

This sequence joins TRBV14 and TRBJ1-3; D remains ambiguous. V lost 4 bases and J 0 bases, leaving 10 bases between the germline ends. In germline, CDR1 is SGHDN, CDR2 FVKESK. This CDR3 contains 15 residues. The CDR3 DNA sequence: TGTGCCAGCAGCCGTGGTGGGCGCTCTGGAAACACCATATATTTT. It is translated as CASSRGGRSGNTIYF.

V gene TRBV7-2 combines with J gene TRBJ1-1, with D unclear. The germline V gene has CDR1 SGHTA and CDR2 FQGNSA. The CDR3 loop spans 14 amino acids. Trimming took off 5 bases at V and 5 bases at J, with 15 bases between the two ends. Here the CDR3 reads CASSQGRVGTEAFF. The CDR3 DNA reads TGTGCCAGCAGCCAAGGGCGGGTCGGGACTGAAGCTTTCTTT. Full variable domain (remainder filled in from reference TRBV7-2 and TRBJ1-1): GAGVSQSPSNKVTEKGKDVELRCDPISGHTALYWYRQSLGQGLEFLIYFQGNSAPDKSGLPSDRFSAERTGGSVSTLTIQRTQQEDSAVYLCASSQGRVGTEAFFGQGTRLTVV.